These 8 T cell receptor beta chains share one sample of origin, sequenced in a study of T cells and Merkel cell carcinoma outcomes. The data were produced by immunoSEQ multiplex PCR, yet TCRdb's version contains in-frame clones alone and is incomplete. The sample lists roughly 940 clones, 85% to 90% occurring once. The sequenced sample consisted of tumor tissue from Merkel cell carcinoma. These receptors were taken from a human donor with Merkel cell carcinoma.

The chain carries TRBV11-2 and TRBJ2-5, with D hard to call. The CDR3 length is 13 residues. CDR1 is SGHAT, CDR2 FQNNGV, per germline. Between the trimmed V and J ends, which lost 5 bases and 1 base, there was a span of 8 bases. The CDR3 here is CASSVTRQETQYF. CDR3 DNA sequence: TGTGCCAGCAGCGTCACTCGCCAAGAGACCCAGTACTTC.

This sequence joins TRBV28 and TRBJ1-2; D is undetermined. The length of the CDR3 is 14 residues. Germline CDR1 and CDR2: MDHEN and SYDVKM. The V end lost 5 bases, the J end lost 4 bases, and 14 bases lay between the germline ends. The CDR3 loop reads CASSQQRKTYGYTF. In DNA, the CDR3 is TGTGCCAGCAGTCAACAACGAAAGACCTATGGCTACACCTTC.

The chain joins TRBV15 to TRBJ2-1, with 12 nucleotides matching TRBD2. This CDR3 region has 16 residues. Germline V gene sequence: CDR1 LNHNV, CDR2 YYDKDF (reference sequence). The V gene end was trimmed by 5 bases and the J gene end by 3 bases; junction bases not matched to a gene: 5. The CDR3 sequence: CATSPQTSGSYNEQFF. In DNA, the CDR3 is TGTGCCACCAGCCCTCAGACTAGCGGGAGCTACAATGAGCAGTTCTTC.

The CDR3 nucleotides read TGCAGCGCCCGACAGGCTAACTATGGCTACACCTTC. Amino acid sequence: CSARQANYGYTF. V gene TRBV29-1 combines with J gene TRBJ1-2; tentatively, D is TRBD1 (6 bases). The germline V gene has CDR1 SQVTM and CDR2 ANQGSEA. The CDR3 length is 12 residues. Trimming took 7 bases from V and 0 from J, leaving 9 bases between them.

Worth noting for this clone: A clone one base away is much larger, so this may be a read error. Other DNA sequences in this sample translate to the same CDR3. The rearrangement links TRBV15 to TRBJ1-2; perhaps TRBD1 as D (6 bases). Germline V CDR1 and CDR2: LNHNV, YYDKDF (reference sequence). The CDR3 is 13 residues long. The CDR3 here is CATSTLGGGGYTF. CDR3 bases: TGTGCCACCAGCACCCTAGGGGGAGGCGGCTATACCTTC.

The rearrangement uses TRBV7-9 and TRBJ2-3; tentatively, D is TRBD1 or TRBD2 (5 bases each). The CDR3 covers 16 residues. V was shortened by 8 bases and J by 5 bases, with 23 bases between the two germline ends. Germline CDR1 is SEHNR and CDR2 is FQNEAQ (reference sequence). The CDR3 DNA is TGTGCCAGCTACCAAACCGGGACGTCTGAAATAGATACGCAGTATTTT. Its protein is CASYQTGTSEIDTQYF.

The genes are TRBV5-1 and TRBJ2-5; D is unresolved. This CDR3 is 14 amino acids long. Trimming pared 4 bases from V and 7 bases from J, leaving 17 bases between. Germline CDR1 is SGHRS and CDR2 is YFSETQ. CDR3 in amino acids: CASSPEDPFGTQYF. CDR3 coding DNA: TGCGCCAGCAGCCCCGAGGACCCCTTTGGGACCCAGTACTTC.

About this clone itself: This clone may be a read error of a much larger clone one base away. This sample includes further DNA sequences coding for the same CDR3. The V call is TRBV7-6, the J call TRBJ2-1; D remains unclear. The germline V gene has CDR1 SGHVS and CDR2 FNYEAQ. CDR3 length: 16 amino acids. V lost 6 bases and J lost 3, with 18 bases in between. The CDR3 here is CASSPYASVLYNEQFF. CDR3 in DNA: TGTGCCAGCAGTCCCTATGCAAGCGTACTCTACAATGAGCAGTTCTTC. Together with reference TRBV7-6 and TRBJ2-1, the CDR3 gives the full variable domain: GAGVSQSPRYKVTKRGQDVALRCDPISGHVSLYWYRQALGQGPEFLTYFNYEAQQDKSGLPNDRFSAERPEGSISTLTIQRTEQRDSAMYRCASSPYASVLYNEQFFGPGTRLTVL.